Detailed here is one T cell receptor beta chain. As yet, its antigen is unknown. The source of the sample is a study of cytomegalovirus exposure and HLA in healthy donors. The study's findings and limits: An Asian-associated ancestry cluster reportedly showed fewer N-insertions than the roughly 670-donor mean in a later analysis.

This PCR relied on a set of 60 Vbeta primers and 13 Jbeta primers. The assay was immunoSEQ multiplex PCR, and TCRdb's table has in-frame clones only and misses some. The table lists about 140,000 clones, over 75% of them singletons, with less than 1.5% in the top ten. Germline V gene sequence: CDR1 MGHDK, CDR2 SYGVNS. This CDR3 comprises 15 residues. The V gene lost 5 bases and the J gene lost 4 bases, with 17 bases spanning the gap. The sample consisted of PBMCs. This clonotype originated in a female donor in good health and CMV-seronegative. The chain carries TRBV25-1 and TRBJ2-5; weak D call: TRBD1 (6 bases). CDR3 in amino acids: CASSSQGLAGETQYF. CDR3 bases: TGTGCCAGCAGTTCACAGGGTTTGGCGGGAGAGACCCAGTACTTC.